One and the same sample provided the 9 T cell receptor beta chains below, sequenced in a study of blood T cells in healthy people across ages. A second PCR, run for about 7 to 11 cycles, used a sample-barcoded 5' primer plus a J-beta primer mix. Via MiXCR, TCRdb re-called the 5' RACE reads, giving one row per CDR3 protein. Among roughly 800,000 distinct CDR3 sequences listed, more than 45% were seen once. Sequenced: blood. These receptors came from a man aged 30 to 39 in good health.

This clonotype occurred a few times. The V call is TRBV7-2, the J call TRBJ2-7; tentatively, D is TRBD1 (6 bases). The CDR3 has 17 residues. V lost 2 bases, J lost 2 bases, and 19 bases lay in between. Germline CDR1 and CDR2: SGHTA and FQGNSA. CDR3 DNA sequence: TGTGCCAGCAGCTTAAAAAGGTCGGGACATAAGACCTACGAGCAGTACTTC. It specifies CASSLKRSGHKTYEQYF.

V usage is TRBV20-1 and J usage is TRBJ2-4; perhaps D is TRBD1 or TRBD2 (7 bases each). From germline, CDR1 is DFQATT and CDR2 SNEGSKA (reference sequence). Trimming pared 6 bases from V and 7 bases from J, leaving 19 bases between. This CDR3 contains 14 residues. The CDR3: CSAPRGQGGNIQYF. The CDR3 nucleotides are TGCAGTGCCCCCCGGGGGCAGGGGGGGAACATTCAGTACTTC.

This clonotype showed up just a few times. This chain connects TRBV12-3 or TRBV12-4 to TRBJ1-2; no firm D call. Trimming took 3 bases from V and 4 from J, leaving 18 bases between them. The CDR3 runs 16 residues. CDR3 protein: CASSLYGVRSSYGYTF. CDR3 bases: TGTGCCAGCAGTTTGTACGGGGTCAGGTCGAGCTATGGCTACACCTTC.

The rearrangement uses TRBV12-3 or TRBV12-4 and TRBJ2-5; possibly TRBD1 for D (6 bases). Trimming left V 3 bases short and J 2 bases short, with 13 bases between. This CDR3 comprises 15 residues. As DNA, the CDR3 is TGTGCCAGCAGTTTTAGAGACAGGAGGCAAGAGACCCAGTACTTC. Amino acids: CASSFRDRRQETQYF.

This clonotype was seen a few times. V and J are TRBV7-2 and TRBJ2-4, with TRBD1 matching 11 bases. This CDR3 is 16 amino acids long. V trimming: 3 bases; J trimming: 2 bases; junction bases outside the gene matches: 3. Germline CDR1 is SGHTA and CDR2 is FQGNSA. CDR3 DNA sequence: TGTGCCAGCAGCTTTGGACAGGGGGCAACCAAAAACATTCAGTACTTC. As protein: CASSFGQGATKNIQYF. The full variable domain, its missing parts supplied by reference TRBV7-2 and TRBJ2-4, is GAGVSQSPSNKVTEKGKDVELRCDPISGHTALYWYRQSLGQGLEFLIYFQGNSAPDKSGLPSDRFSAERTGGSVSTLTIQRTQQEDSAVYLCASSFGQGATKNIQYFGAGTRLSVL.

The chain employs TRBV5-1 and TRBJ2-7; 9 positions agree with TRBD1. The V gene end was trimmed by 4 bases and the J gene end by 7 bases; junction bases not matched to a gene: 12. Germline values: CDR1 SGHRS, CDR2 YFSETQ. This CDR3 region has 15 residues. In DNA form, the CDR3 reads TGCGCCAGCAGCCCTACCGGACAGGGGCCGGGAGAGCAGTACTTC. Residues: CASSPTGQGPGEQYF.

The chain combines TRBV10-1 with TRBJ2-7; D might be TRBD2 (7 bases). V was cut by 3 bases and J by 2 bases, with 20 bases left in between. This CDR3 region has 17 residues. CDR1 WNHNN and CDR2 SYGVQD come from the germline V gene (reference sequence). The CDR3 nucleotides are TGCGCCAGCAGTGAAGGTCGGGGGGCAGGTTCCACCTACGAGCAGTACTTC. Translation gives CASSEGRGAGSTYEQYF.

The rearrangement links TRBV6-6 to TRBJ2-1; TRBD2 is a possible D gene (5 bases). The germline V and J ends were trimmed by 10 bases and 14 bases, with 12 bases remaining between them. This CDR3 region has 9 residues. Germline assignment: CDR1 MNHNY and CDR2 SVGAGI (reference sequence). The CDR3 DNA reads TGTGCCACAAGTAGCGTAGAGTTCTTC. Its translation: CATSSVEFF.

This chain uses TRBV3-1 with TRBJ2-4; TRBD2 might be the D (5 bases). With the DNA end fitting TRBJ2-5 better, the J assignment may be wrong. The CDR3 has 15 residues. Per the germline V gene, CDR1 is LGHDT and CDR2 is YNNKEL (reference sequence). The CDR3 loop reads CASSPEGFVGETQYF. The DNA of the CDR3 is TGTGCCAGCAGCCCAGAGGGCTTCGTCGGCGAGACCCAGTACTTC.